Detailed here is one TCR beta chain. This specimen comes from a study of blood T cell repertoires in COVID-19. Study information: Specimens from acute and convalescent COVID-19 originated in the United States, Italy and Spain. PBMCs, B-cell-depleted T cells, or T cells provided the cDNA or gDNA that made up the material.

Under the authors' procedure: Amplification with reference gene primers provided the estimates of nucleated cell counts. Repertoires were generated with immunoSEQ multiplex PCR, while TCRdb's copy carries only in-frame clones and drops some. The DNA gave D and trimming, while V, J and clone size come from that table. Of 200,000 or so clones in the sample, under 90% were seen once. The sample was peripheral blood. This sequence originates from a woman aged 60 to 75 who had recovered from COVID-19.

CDR3 coding DNA: TGTGCCAGCAGCTTACCTGCTGGCAGGGGTCGAGAGACCCAGTACTTC. Its translation: CASSLPAGRGRETQYF. The chain has TRBV5-6 and TRBJ2-5; tentatively, D is TRBD1 (6 bases). This CDR3 comprises 16 residues. The V end lost 2 bases, the J end lost 4 bases, and 18 bases lay between the germline ends. Germline assignment: CDR1 SGHDT and CDR2 YYEEEE.